The 7 T cell receptor beta chains in this list originate from one sample, sequenced in a study of blood T cell repertoires in COVID-19. TCRdb keeps only in-frame clones here, not all; method: immunoSEQ multiplex PCR. The table records about 87,000 clones, more than 70% of them present only once. Sequenced sample: peripheral blood. The receptors were gathered from a human donor with acute or convalescent COVID-19. The donor label of this sample is uncertain.

The rearrangement links TRBV9 to TRBJ1-1; tentatively, D is TRBD1 (6 bases). V dropped 3 bases and J dropped 7 bases, with 16 bases sitting between them. CDR1 and CDR2 (germline): SGDLS, YYNGEE. The CDR3 is 14 amino acids. The CDR3 bases are TGTGCCAGCAGCGCCTCCACAGGGTCGGGTGAAGCTTTCTTT. This gives the protein CASSASTGSGEAFF.

This sequence joins TRBV28 and TRBJ2-1; 15 nucleotides agree with TRBD2. This CDR3 spans 16 amino acids. CDR1 is MDHEN, CDR2 SYDVKM, per germline. Trimming took 3 bases from V and 7 from J; bases not matched to a gene: 4. CDR3 nucleotide sequence: TGTGCCAGCAGTTTCTTGGGACTAGCGGGGGGAAATGAGCAGTTCTTC. It is translated as CASSFLGLAGGNEQFF. The variable domain in full, with the rest retrieved from reference TRBV28 and TRBJ2-1, is DVKVTQSSRYLVKRTGEKVFLECVQDMDHENMFWYRQDPGLGLRLIYFSYDVKMKEKGDIPEGYSVSREKKERFSLILESASTNQTSMYLCASSFLGLAGGNEQFFGPGTRLTVL.

A word on this clone: At one boundary the junction diverges from the germline segment, which might be a read error. The chain couples TRBV6-2 or TRBV6-3 to TRBJ2-7; unclear D gene. Germline V gene data show CDR1 as MNHEY and CDR2 as SVGEGT. This CDR3 has 16 residues. This chain's CDR3 is CASTYGWAAPSYEQYF. The CDR3 coding sequence is TGTGCCAGCACTTACGGGTGGGCAGCACCGTCCTACGAGCAGTACTTC.

This rearrangement joins TRBV30 to TRBJ1-6; no reliable D call. V lost 4 bases to trimming and J lost 6 bases, with 19 bases between them. Germline V gives CDR1 GTSNPN, CDR2 SVGIG (reference sequence). This CDR3 contains 16 residues. The CDR3 DNA follows: TGTGCCTGGACCTCGGGAACCCGGTGGAGTAATTCACCCCTCCACTTT. Its translation is CAWTSGTRWSNSPLHF.

The chain employs TRBV4-3 and TRBJ2-7, with D unresolved. Trimming took 1 base from V and 0 from J, leaving 7 bases between them. Germline CDR1 LGHNA, CDR2 YSLEER. The CDR3 sequence is 14 residues long. This CDR3 reads CASSQVVSSYEQYF. The CDR3 coding sequence is TGCGCCAGCAGCCAAGTCGTCAGCTCCTACGAGCAGTACTTC.

V gene TRBV6-6 combines with J gene TRBJ2-5; D possibly corresponds to TRBD2 (5 bases). CDR3 length: 14 residues. Germline CDR1 MNHNY, CDR2 SVGAGI (reference sequence). V was clipped by 6 bases and J by 3 bases, with 14 bases between them. CDR3 residues: CASRAATGKETQYF. For the CDR3, the DNA is TGTGCCAGCAGGGCCGCTACGGGAAAAGAGACCCAGTACTTC.

The CDR3 is CASSYTGTGAGGYTF. In DNA, the CDR3 is TGTGCCAGCAGCTACACCGGGACAGGGGCCGGAGGCTACACCTTC. V is TRBV7-9 and J is TRBJ1-2; 10 bases are a match to TRBD1. The CDR3 contains 15 residues. CDR1 is SEHNR, CDR2 FQNEAQ, per germline (reference sequence). J lost 8 bases, V lost 4 bases, and 10 bases had no gene match.